These 18 T cell receptor beta chains originate from one sample sequenced in a study of blood T cells in healthy people across ages. With a J-beta primer mix and a sample-barcoded 5' primer, a second PCR ran about 7 to 11 cycles. TCRdb re-derived calls from the 5' RACE reads in MiXCR, one entry per CDR3 protein. The sample has around 1.5 million distinct CDR3 sequences; about 31% are singletons. Sequencing was done on a sample of blood. The receptor set was obtained from a woman in her 30s in good health.

Notes on this clonotype: A much bigger clone sits one base away, suggesting this may be a read error. This chain joins TRBV5-1 and TRBJ2-1; D gene unclear. Near its end, the DNA agrees better with TRBJ2-7, so the J call may be wrong. Per germline, CDR1 SGHRS and CDR2 YFSETQ. The CDR3 runs to 16 residues. CDR3: CASSPRQESSYNEQYF. CDR3 DNA sequence: TGCGCCAGCAGCCCACGGCAGGAGAGCTCCTACAATGAGCAGTACTTC.

In its sample, this clonotype was seen a few times. The chain uses TRBV2 and TRBJ2-3, with a possible D match to TRBD1 (7 bases). Germline assignment: CDR1 SNHLY and CDR2 FYNNEI. The CDR3 sequence is 16 residues long. Trimming took off 6 bases at V and 0 bases at J, with 16 bases between the two ends. The DNA of the CDR3 is TGTGCCAGCAGCCCCCTGGAGGGGGCGAGCACAGATACGCAGTATTTT. Translating gives CASSPLEGASTDTQYF. Supplemented by reference TRBV2 and TRBJ2-3, the full variable domain reads EPEVTQTPSHQVTQMGQEVILRCVPISNHLYFYWYRQILGQKVEFLVSFYNNEISEKSEIFDDQFSVERPDGSNFTLKIRSTKLEDSAMYFCASSPLEGASTDTQYFGPGTRLTVL.

The chain uses TRBV9 and TRBJ2-1; perhaps TRBD2 as D (6 bases). Germline assignment: CDR1 SGDLS and CDR2 YYNGEE. V was cut by 0 bases and J by 0 bases, with 13 bases left in between. The CDR3 runs to 17 residues. The CDR3 nucleotides are TGTGCCAGCAGCGTAGATGGCTCCGGGAGCTCCTACAATGAGCAGTTCTTC. Its translation is CASSVDGSGSSYNEQFF.

The chain has TRBV5-1 and TRBJ2-2, with no clear D. Germline CDR1 SGHRS, CDR2 YFSETQ. V was trimmed by 0 bases and J by 0 bases, leaving 9 bases between them. The CDR3 runs to 16 residues. The CDR3 loop reads CASSLGPVSNTGELFF. The DNA for the CDR3 is TGCGCCAGCAGCTTGGGTCCGGTGTCGAACACCGGGGAGCTGTTTTTT.

This clonotype was seen a handful of times. The chain has TRBV12-3 or TRBV12-4 and TRBJ2-7; TRBD2 might be the D (5 bases). V was trimmed by 5 bases and J by 4 bases, leaving 15 bases between them. The CDR3 runs to 14 residues. The CDR3 loop reads CASSDRGGEYEQYF. As DNA, the CDR3 is TGTGCCAGCAGTGACCGCGGAGGTGAGTACGAGCAGTACTTC.

Concerning this clonotype itself: A read error may produce the germline difference seen at one junction end. This rearrangement joins TRBV14 to TRBJ2-1; tentatively, D is TRBD2 (6 bases). In germline, CDR1 is SGHDN, CDR2 FVKESK. There are 13 residues in the CDR3. In nucleotides, the CDR3 is TGTGCCGGCAGCCAAGTATGGGGGGATGAGCAGTTCTTC. The encoded protein is CAGSQVWGDEQFF.

As concerns this clonotype: It may be a read error: a sequence one base away is much more abundant. V usage is TRBV15 and J usage is TRBJ2-5; TRBD1 aligns across 10 bases. Germline assignment: CDR1 LNHNV and CDR2 YYDKDF (reference sequence). This CDR3 is built from 15 residues. The V and J ends lost 2 bases and 9 bases, in that order; junction bases with no gene match: 9. The CDR3 region has the DNA TGTGCCACCAGCAGAATGGGACAGGGGACGGAGGCCCAGTACTTC. It encodes CATSRMGQGTEAQYF.

This clonotype was counted many times. The chain is built from TRBV4-1 and TRBJ2-5; TRBD1 aligns across 7 bases. The germline V gene encodes CDR1 MGHRA and CDR2 YSYEKL. V lost 2 bases to trimming and J lost 4 bases; unmatched junction nucleotides: 10. CDR3 length: 16 amino acids. The CDR3 reads CASSQREAGGRETQYF. CDR3 bases: TGCGCCAGCAGCCAACGTGAGGCAGGGGGAAGAGAGACCCAGTACTTC.

This clonotype was observed a few times. The J gene is TRBJ2-2, the V gene TRBV6-2 or TRBV6-3; no definite D call. The germline CDR1 and CDR2 sequences are MNHEY and SVGEGT. The CDR3 extends over 13 amino acids. Trimming pared 3 bases from V and 7 bases from J, leaving 9 bases between. Here the CDR3 DNA reads TGTGCCAGCAGTTATGGTCCGGTCGGGGAGCTGTTTTTT. It yields the protein CASSYGPVGELFF.

This clonotype appeared a few times. The chain has TRBV20-1 and TRBJ2-7; a possible D gene is TRBD2 (7 bases). The CDR3 covers 12 residues. V shed 7 bases and J shed 3 bases, with 13 bases lying between them. Per germline, CDR1 DFQATT and CDR2 SNEGSKA (reference sequence). The CDR3 region is CSVGGGIYEQYF. Written as DNA, the CDR3 is TGCAGTGTAGGGGGAGGGATCTACGAGCAGTACTTC.

The genes are TRBV2 and TRBJ2-3, with 8 bases matching TRBD1. CDR1 is SNHLY, CDR2 FYNNEI, per germline. J gave up 1 base and V 11 bases, and 14 bases lay outside the gene matches. The CDR3 spans 16 residues. The CDR3 DNA follows: TGTGCCTGCCCACCCCGGACAGGGAGAGGCACAGATACGCAGTATTTT. Protein sequence: CACPPRTGRGTDTQYF. The full variable domain, in which reference TRBV2 and TRBJ2-3 provide the parts outside the CDR3, is EPEVTQTPSHQVTQMGQEVILRCVPISNHLYFYWYRQILGQKVEFLVSFYNNEISEKSEIFDDQFSVERPDGSNFTLKIRSTKLEDSAMYFCACPPRTGRGTDTQYFGPGTRLTVL.

The rearrangement uses TRBV7-2 and TRBJ2-3; D may be TRBD1 or TRBD2 (6 bases each). The CDR3 is 15 amino acids. CDR1 is SGHTA and CDR2 is FQGNSA in the germline V gene. V dropped 1 base and J dropped 5 bases, with 13 bases sitting between them. The CDR3 DNA follows: TGTGCCAGCAGCTTAGGGGGGGCCGGGGTAGATACGCAGTATTTT. Translation: CASSLGGAGVDTQYF.

The chain carries TRBV7-6 and TRBJ2-2; 15 nucleotides match TRBD2. The CDR3 runs 20 residues. With 3 bases clipped from V and 3 bases from J, the junction kept 11 bases outside the gene matches. Per the germline V gene, CDR1 is SGHVS and CDR2 is FNYEAQ. The CDR3, as DNA: TGTGCCAGCAGCTTTAGTAATGGGACTAGCGGGAGGATCGACACCGGGGAGCTGTTTTTT. Its protein product is CASSFSNGTSGRIDTGELFF.

This clonotype was seen repeatedly, ten times or more. The rearrangement links TRBV28 to TRBJ1-2; D is unclear. The germline CDR1 and CDR2 sequences are MDHEN and SYDVKM. The CDR3 contains 12 residues. V gave up 8 bases and J gave up 2 bases, with 9 bases separating them. CDR3 amino acids: CASGGRNYGYTF. CDR3 coding DNA: TGTGCCAGCGGCGGACGGAACTATGGCTACACCTTC.

The table lists this clonotype with a few counts. Just one base apart from a much larger clone, this may be a read error. CDR3 nucleotide sequence: TGTGCCAGCAGCTTAGGCCCCGGGGGATCCCACGAGCAGTACTTC. Its translation is CASSLGPGGSHEQYF. The chain carries TRBV7-7 and TRBJ2-7; D may be TRBD2 (6 bases). Per the germline V gene, CDR1 is SSHAT and CDR2 is FNYEAQ (reference sequence). Trimming shortened V by 1 base and J by 5 bases, and 15 bases separated the two germline ends. This CDR3 has 15 amino acids.

About this clonotype: This may be a read error, as it is one base from a much larger clone. The chain couples TRBV6-2 or TRBV6-3 to TRBJ2-5; 11 nucleotides agree with TRBD2. V lost 2 bases to trimming and J lost 7 bases; unmatched junction nucleotides: 9. The CDR3 has 16 residues. CDR1 and CDR2 (germline): MNHEY, SVGEGT. The CDR3 sequence is CASSYPEGSGGGTQYF. The CDR3 nucleotides read TGTGCCAGCAGTTACCCAGAGGGTAGCGGGGGGGGGACCCAGTACTTC.

Here the CDR3 DNA reads TGTGCCATCAGCCCGCGCGATCAGGGGCCTTACGAGCAGTACTTC. It yields the protein CAISPRDQGPYEQYF. The chain links TRBV10-3 to TRBJ2-7; a possible D gene is TRBD1 (6 bases). With 6 bases removed from V and 4 bases from J, the gap between germline ends came to 19 bases. Germline CDR1 ENHRY, CDR2 SYGVKD. The CDR3 spans 15 residues.

This clonotype was seen a handful of times. The chain carries TRBV5-6 and TRBJ2-3, with D possibly being TRBD1 (6 bases). The CDR3 runs 16 residues. The germline V and J ends were trimmed by 0 bases and 4 bases, with 15 bases remaining between them. Germline V lookup: CDR1 SGHDT, CDR2 YYEEEE. This CDR3 reads CASSLDQGRRADTQYF. CDR3 bases: TGTGCCAGCAGCTTGGATCAGGGGAGAAGGGCAGATACGCAGTATTTT.